The entry below describes one T cell receptor beta chain. Its target is unknown. The source of the sample is a study of shared clonotypes between healthy human individuals. Study-level information: Each donor's CD8 memory used one plate, CD8 naive two, each CD4 subset three. General study points: Sorted-subset sequencing was shown by rarefaction to be incomplete despite large depth.

Source study methods: Filtering differed since immunoSEQ provided only junctions, with no quality scores. The repertoire was sequenced with immunoSEQ multiplex PCR; TCRdb's copy has only in-frame clones and lacks some. The V and J calls and the clone size are those of that table, but D and trimming were determined from the DNA. The table shows 2 million to 2.5 million clones, with approximately 95% occurring only once. The CDR3 is 14 amino acids. From germline, CDR1 is SNHLY and CDR2 FYNNEI. V lost 6 bases and J lost 8; bases outside the gene matches: 4. The sequence came from a man younger than 30 in good health. The rearrangement uses TRBV2 and TRBJ1-4, with TRBD1 identical over 12 bases. Material for sequencing was naive CD4+ T cells sorted from blood. The subset here: CD45RA+ positively selected. CDR3 amino acids: CASSSGTGGEKLFF. For the CDR3, the DNA is TGTGCCAGCAGCTCCGGGACAGGGGGCGAAAAACTGTTTTTT.